These 20 T cell receptor beta chains came from one sample sequenced in a study of T cell repertoires in cytomegalovirus infection. One entry per CDR3 protein results from TCRdb running MiXCR on the reads. This sample has approximately 750,000 distinct CDR3 sequences, with less than 40% found just once. The sequenced sample consisted of PBMCs. These TCRs come from a human donor in good health (CMV status not recorded). Some clones in this sample may be carry-over from other donors' samples.

The gene calls are TRBV7-3 and TRBJ1-1; D is possibly TRBD1 (6 bases). Germline V gene sequence: CDR1 SGHTA, CDR2 FQGTGA. V shed 1 base and J shed 1 base, with 13 bases lying between them. The CDR3 sequence is 16 residues long. The CDR3 coding sequence is TGTGCCAGCAGCTTAAGAACCGGGACAACGAACACTGAAGCTTTCTTT. Its protein is CASSLRTGTTNTEAFF.

This clonotype was seen a handful of times. The rearrangement uses TRBV20-1 and TRBJ1-2, with 11 bases aligning to TRBD1. Germline lookup yields CDR1 DFQATT and CDR2 SNEGSKA (reference sequence). Trimming took 3 bases from V and 0 from J; bases not matched to a gene: 12. CDR3 size: 18 residues. The chain's CDR3 is CSARVQPGQGVSNYGYTF. The DNA for the CDR3 is TGCAGTGCTAGGGTCCAACCGGGACAGGGGGTTTCTAACTATGGCTACACCTTC.

Ten or more counts support this clonotype. The chain combines TRBV7-8 with TRBJ2-3; D not resolved. The germline gives CDR1 SGHVS, CDR2 FQNEAQ. Trimming removed 5 bases at V and 4 bases at J, with 7 bases between. This CDR3 has 12 amino acids. For the CDR3, the DNA is TGTGCCAGCAGCCCTTCGGCAGATACGCAGTATTTT. Its translation: CASSPSADTQYF.

This chain links TRBV29-1 with TRBJ1-1; 12 bases map to TRBD1. The length of the CDR3 is 14 residues. CDR1 is SQVTM, CDR2 ANQGSEA, per germline. The trim removed 7 bases at V and 5 bases at J, leaving 8 bases unmatched. CDR3 nucleotide sequence: TGCAGCGCCTGGGACAGGGGGCGCGGGACTGAAGCTTTCTTT. Its translation is CSAWDRGRGTEAFF. Combining the CDR3 with reference TRBV29-1 and TRBJ1-1 gives the whole variable domain SAVISQKPSRDICQRGTSLTIQCQVDSQVTMMFWYRQQPGQSLTLIATANQGSEATYESGFVIDKFPISRPNLTFSTLTVSNMSPEDSSIYLCSAWDRGRGTEAFFGQGTRLTVV.

A remark on this clonotype: Because it lacks the conserved phenylalanine or tryptophan at the end, this CDR3 is likely a read error. V usage is TRBV7-6 and J usage is TRBJ2-3; TRBD2 matches 11 bases. V was pared by 1 base and J by 3 bases, with 6 bases of the junction left unmatched. In germline, CDR1 is SGHVS, CDR2 FNYEAQ. The length of the CDR3 is 17 residues. The CDR3 is CASSLETSGSLTDTQYL. The DNA for the CDR3 is TGTGCCAGCAGCTTAGAAACTAGCGGGAGCTTAACAGATACGCAGTATTTG.

This clonotype was seen repeatedly, ten times or more. The chain recombines TRBV7-2 with TRBJ2-7; the D gene is possibly TRBD1 (5 bases). Germline lookup yields CDR1 SGHTA and CDR2 FQGNSA. The CDR3 totals 13 residues. Deletions cut 4 bases from V and 5 bases from J, with 12 bases between. The CDR3, as DNA: TGTGCCAGCAGCTCCTTACAGGCACACGAGCAGTACTTC. It translates to CASSSLQAHEQYF.

A remark on this clonotype: Being one base from a much bigger clone, this may be a read error. The chain carries TRBV7-6 and TRBJ2-1, with a possible D match to TRBD1 (6 bases). Germline V CDR1 and CDR2: SGHVS, FNYEAQ. The CDR3 is 16 amino acids. In DNA, the CDR3 is TGTGCCAGCAGCTTAGAGGGCAGGGGCCTTCCCAATGAGCAGTTATTC. Its translation is CASSLEGRGLPNEQLF. The full variable domain, completed using reference TRBV7-6 and TRBJ2-1, is GAGVSQSPRYKVTKRGQDVALRCDPISGHVSLYWYRQALGQGPEFLTYFNYEAQQDKSGLPNDRFSAERPEGSISTLTIQRTEQRDSAMYRCASSLEGRGLPNEQLFGPGTRLTVL.

In this sample, this clonotype turned up a few times. The chain carries TRBV11-2 and TRBJ2-7; tentative D call: TRBD1 (5 bases). The V gene's germline CDR1 is SGHAT and CDR2 FQNNGV. This CDR3 has 14 residues. V dropped 5 bases and J dropped 3 bases, with 14 bases sitting between them. CDR3 nucleotide sequence: TGTGCCAGCAGCGAACGTCGGCAGGGCTACGAGCAGTACTTC. It yields the protein CASSERRQGYEQYF.

The chain employs TRBV30 and TRBJ1-6, with D maybe TRBD1 (5 bases). The CDR3 loop spans 14 amino acids. In germline, CDR1 is GTSNPN, CDR2 SVGIG (reference sequence). V dropped 1 base and J dropped 7 bases, with 11 bases sitting between them. CDR3 sequence reads: CAWSGGVRNSPLHF. The CDR3 DNA reads as TGTGCCTGGAGTGGGGGGGTCAGGAATTCACCCCTCCACTTT.

In its sample, this clonotype was seen many times. J is TRBJ1-2 and V is TRBV2; 7 bases map to TRBD1. The CDR3 totals 12 residues. The V segment lost 7 bases and the J segment 4 bases; nucleotides outside the gene matches: 3. Germline CDR1 and CDR2: SNHLY and FYNNEI. DNA for the CDR3: TGTGCCAGCACCCGGGACAGCTATGGCTACACCTTC. Protein product: CASTRDSYGYTF.

V gene TRBV27 combines with J gene TRBJ2-3; TRBD1 agrees at 7 bases. V trimming: 4 bases; J trimming: 0 bases; junction bases outside the gene matches: 7. The CDR3 has 16 amino acids. Germline V gene data show CDR1 as MNHEY and CDR2 as SMNVEV (reference sequence). CDR3 protein: CASSYGTDSSTDTQYF. In DNA form, the CDR3 reads TGTGCCAGCAGTTACGGGACAGACTCTAGCACAGATACGCAGTATTTT.

V usage is TRBV7-6 and J usage is TRBJ2-5; no definite D call. The CDR3 sequence is 13 residues long. Germline V gives CDR1 SGHVS, CDR2 FNYEAQ. V was pared by 4 bases and J by 4 bases, with 10 bases between. In nucleotides, the CDR3 is TGTGCCAGCAGCTATTTACGAGTAGAGACCCAGTACTTC. It encodes CASSYLRVETQYF.

The chain combines TRBV2 with TRBJ2-1, with 12 bases that match TRBD2. Germline V gives CDR1 SNHLY, CDR2 FYNNEI. The CDR3 has 16 residues. The V segment lost 2 bases and the J segment 6 bases; nucleotides outside the gene matches: 5. CDR3 residues: CASSESLAGGTNEQFF. Written as DNA, the CDR3 is TGTGCCAGCAGTGAATCCCTAGCGGGAGGGACCAATGAGCAGTTCTTC.

This clonotype was detected only a few times. V gene TRBV7-9 combines with J gene TRBJ2-2; D call uncertain. This CDR3 has 15 amino acids. V dropped 4 bases and J dropped 1 base, with 10 bases sitting between them. Per the germline V gene, CDR1 is SEHNR and CDR2 is FQNEAQ (reference sequence). CDR3 amino acids: CASSSAWRNTGELFF. CDR3 bases: TGTGCCAGCAGCTCTGCGTGGCGGAACACCGGGGAGCTGTTTTTT.

J is TRBJ2-7 and V is TRBV7-2; D possibly corresponds to TRBD1 (5 bases). The CDR3 extends over 14 amino acids. V shed 5 bases and J shed 3 bases, with 14 bases lying between them. CDR1 is SGHTA, CDR2 FQGNSA, per germline. The CDR3, as DNA: TGTGCCAGCAGCCCAGGGAACTCTCTCTACGAGCAGTACTTC. This sequence encodes CASSPGNSLYEQYF.

This clonotype appeared a few times. The chain has TRBV4-1 and TRBJ2-1; 12 bases are a match to TRBD1. From germline, CDR1 is MGHRA and CDR2 YSYEKL. The CDR3 sequence is 18 residues long. Trimming removed 0 bases from V and 2 bases from J; junction bases left unmatched: 5. CDR3 in amino acids: CASSQDRDRGLAYNEQFF. The CDR3, as DNA: TGCGCCAGCAGCCAAGACCGGGACAGGGGGCTGGCCTACAATGAGCAGTTCTTC.

A remark on this clonotype: This may stem from a read error, because a much larger clone lies one nucleotide away. CDR3 protein: CASSSSSAVGTEAFF. The CDR3, as DNA: TGTGCCAGCAGCTCTTCTTCGGCCGTAGGGACTGAAGCTTTCTTT. V usage is TRBV7-2 and J usage is TRBJ1-1, with D uncertain. The V gene lost 4 bases and the J gene lost 5 bases, with 17 bases spanning the gap. CDR1 and CDR2 from the germline V gene are SGHTA and FQGNSA. The CDR3 spans 15 residues.

The rearrangement links TRBV2 to TRBJ2-5; 13 positions match TRBD2. J was trimmed by 1 base and V by 3 bases; bases with no gene match: 5. Per germline, CDR1 SNHLY and CDR2 FYNNEI. This CDR3 contains 17 residues. The CDR3 sequence: CASSEGLAGSTQETQYF. The CDR3 DNA reads as TGTGCCAGCAGTGAGGGACTAGCGGGGAGTACCCAAGAGACCCAGTACTTC.

Turning to this clonotype: One junction end does not reproduce the germline sequence, and a read error may be involved. J is TRBJ1-1 and V is TRBV5-4; D is perhaps TRBD1 (6 bases). CDR3 size: 14 residues. Germline V lookup: CDR1 SGHNT, CDR2 YYREEE (reference sequence). The CDR3 protein is CASSLPTRDTEDFF. Here the CDR3 DNA reads TGTGCCAGCAGCTTACCAACCAGGGACACTGAAGATTTCTTT. The whole variable domain, filled in from reference TRBV5-4 and TRBJ1-1, reads ETGVTQSPTHLIKTRGQQVTLRCSSQSGHNTVSWYQQALGQGPQFIFQYYREEENGRGNFPPRFSGLQFPNYSSELNVNALELDDSALYLCASSLPTRDTEDFFGQGTRLTVV.

The V and J genes are TRBV5-6 and TRBJ2-3, with TRBD2 matching over 12 bases. Unmatched junction bases numbered 7, after V lost 3 bases and J lost 5 bases. The CDR3 loop spans 16 amino acids. Germline V lookup: CDR1 SGHDT, CDR2 YYEEEE. The DNA for the CDR3 is TGTGCCAGCAGCTCTGGGACTAGCGGGTACGGAGATACGCAGTATTTT. Translation gives CASSSGTSGYGDTQYF.